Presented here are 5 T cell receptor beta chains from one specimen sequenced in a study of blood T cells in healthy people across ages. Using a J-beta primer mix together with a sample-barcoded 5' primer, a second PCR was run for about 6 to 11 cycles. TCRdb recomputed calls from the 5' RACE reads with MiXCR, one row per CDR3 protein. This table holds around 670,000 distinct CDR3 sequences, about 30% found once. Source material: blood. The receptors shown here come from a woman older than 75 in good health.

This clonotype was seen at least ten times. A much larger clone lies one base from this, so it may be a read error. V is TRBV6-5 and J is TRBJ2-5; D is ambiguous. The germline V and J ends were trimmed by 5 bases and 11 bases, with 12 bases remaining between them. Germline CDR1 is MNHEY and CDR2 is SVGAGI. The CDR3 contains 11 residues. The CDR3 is CASSTWYEQYF. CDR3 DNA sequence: TGTGCCAGCAGTACATGGTATGAGCAGTACTTC.

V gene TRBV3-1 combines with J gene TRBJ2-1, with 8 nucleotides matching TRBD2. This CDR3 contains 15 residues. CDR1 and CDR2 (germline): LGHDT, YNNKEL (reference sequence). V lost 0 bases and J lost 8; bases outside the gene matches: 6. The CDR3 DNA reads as TGTGCCAGCAGCCAAGAAGCGGGGGTGGTAGATGAGCAGTTCTTC. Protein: CASSQEAGVVDEQFF.

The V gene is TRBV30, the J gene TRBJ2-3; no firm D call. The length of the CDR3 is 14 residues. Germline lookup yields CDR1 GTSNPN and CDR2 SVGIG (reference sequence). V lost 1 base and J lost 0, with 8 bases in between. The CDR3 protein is CAWSGFSSTDTQYF. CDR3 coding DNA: TGTGCCTGGAGTGGGTTTTCTAGCACAGATACGCAGTATTTT.

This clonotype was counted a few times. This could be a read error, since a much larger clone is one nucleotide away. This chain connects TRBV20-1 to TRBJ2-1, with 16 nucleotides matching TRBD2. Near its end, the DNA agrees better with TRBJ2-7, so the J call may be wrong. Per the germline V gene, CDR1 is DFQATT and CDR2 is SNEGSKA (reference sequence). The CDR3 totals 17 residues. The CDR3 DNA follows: TGCAGTGCTAGCGGGACTAGCGGGGGGGCCTCCTACAATGAGCAGTACTTC. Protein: CSASGTSGGASYNEQYF.

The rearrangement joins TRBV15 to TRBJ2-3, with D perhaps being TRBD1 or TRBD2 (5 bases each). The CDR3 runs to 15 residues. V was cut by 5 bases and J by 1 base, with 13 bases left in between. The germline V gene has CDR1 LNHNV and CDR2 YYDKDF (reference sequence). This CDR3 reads CATSEPGRGTDTQYF. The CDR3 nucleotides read TGTGCCACCAGCGAGCCGGGACGCGGCACAGATACGCAGTATTTT.